One sample yielded the 32 T cell receptor beta chains listed below, sequenced in a study of radiation and T cells in renal cell carcinoma. This sample's time point: baseline pretreatment blood. Treatment defined: 15 Gy SBRT to primary tumor, nephrectomy 4 weeks later. TCRdb's table, derived via immunoSEQ multiplex PCR, lists solely in-frame clones and lacks some. Altogether some 100,000 clones are present, 70% to 85% being singletons, with the ten largest covering almost 6.5%. Sequencing was performed on blood, taken from a patient whose treatment included radiotherapy and nephrectomy. The receptors come from a man in his sixties with renal cell carcinoma.

This clone was recorded a few times. This chain joins TRBV5-4 and TRBJ2-2, with a weak D call TRBD1 (6 bases). Trimming took off 4 bases at V and 1 base at J, with 14 bases between the two ends. This CDR3 region has 16 residues. The germline V gene encodes CDR1 SGHNT and CDR2 YYREEE (reference sequence). The CDR3 loop reads CASSPPDRKNTGELFF. In DNA form, the CDR3 reads TGTGCCAGCAGCCCTCCCGACAGGAAGAACACCGGGGAGCTGTTTTTT. The full variable domain, its missing parts supplied by reference TRBV5-4 and TRBJ2-2, is ETGVTQSPTHLIKTRGQQVTLRCSSQSGHNTVSWYQQALGQGPQFIFQYYREEENGRGNFPPRFSGLQFPNYSSELNVNALELDDSALYLCASSPPDRKNTGELFFGEGSRLTVL.

V usage is TRBV15 and J usage is TRBJ2-4; the match to TRBD2 covers 8 bases. J was trimmed by 6 bases and V by 0 bases; bases with no gene match: 10. Germline-derived CDR1 and CDR2 are LNHNV and YYDKDF (reference sequence). This CDR3 region has 17 residues. The CDR3 nucleotides read TGTGCCACCAGCAGAGATCAGGGCACGGGAGGGAGAAACATTCAGTACTTC. Its protein product is CATSRDQGTGGRNIQYF.

This chain connects TRBV19 to TRBJ1-5, with 7 nucleotides matching TRBD1. V lost 3 bases to trimming and J lost 6 bases; unmatched junction nucleotides: 8. The CDR3 loop spans 15 amino acids. From germline, CDR1 is LNHDA and CDR2 SQIVND (reference sequence). The CDR3, as DNA: TGTGCCAGTAGTATCCTTCGACAGGGTAGTCAGCCCCAGCATTTT. This gives the protein CASSILRQGSQPQHF.

The CDR3 nucleotides are TGTGCCAGCAGTGGGGACACTTATACGCAGTATTTT. It encodes CASSGDTYTQYF. The V gene is TRBV27, the J gene TRBJ2-3, with a tentative D call TRBD1 (6 bases). The CDR3 contains 12 residues. The germline V and J ends were trimmed by 5 bases and 7 bases, with 10 bases remaining between them. Germline values: CDR1 MNHEY, CDR2 SMNVEV (reference sequence).

This chain links TRBV7-2 with TRBJ2-7, with TRBD2 identical over 16 bases. Trimming removed 4 bases from V and 3 bases from J; junction bases left unmatched: 9. Per the germline V gene, CDR1 is SGHTA and CDR2 is FQGNSA. The length of the CDR3 is 18 residues. The CDR3 DNA reads as TGTGCCAGCAGCTCGCCCGGGACTAGCGGGAGGGCCCGCTACGAGCAGTACTTC. Its protein product is CASSSPGTSGRARYEQYF.

This chain connects TRBV18 to TRBJ2-5; no reliable D call. V lost 8 bases, J lost 4 bases, and 14 bases lay in between. CDR3 length: 13 residues. Germline lookup yields CDR1 KGHSH and CDR2 LQKENI. The CDR3 DNA reads as TGTGCCAGCCGAGACCGCCGGGTAGAGACCCAGTACTTC. The encoded protein is CASRDRRVETQYF.

The rearrangement links TRBV15 to TRBJ2-7; D remains ambiguous. V lost 0 bases to trimming and J lost 4 bases, with 13 bases between them. CDR3 length: 15 residues. Germline-derived CDR1 and CDR2 are LNHNV and YYDKDF (reference sequence). The CDR3 bases are TGTGCCACCAGCAGAGATCTCGGCATCGAATACGAGCAGTACTTC. Protein sequence: CATSRDLGIEYEQYF.

Only a few counts were recorded for this clone. The chain combines TRBV27 with TRBJ2-2; maybe TRBD1 (6 bases). The CDR3 is made up of 13 amino acids. In germline, CDR1 is MNHEY, CDR2 SMNVEV (reference sequence). V lost 8 bases, J lost 7 bases, and 14 bases lay in between. CDR3 region: CASRKQGNGELFF. The DNA for the CDR3 is TGTGCCAGCCGTAAACAGGGAAACGGGGAGCTGTTTTTT.

The chain has TRBV6-5 and TRBJ2-7; unclear D gene. Trimming stripped 4 bases from V and 1 base from J, with 8 bases between. The CDR3 spans 13 residues. Germline loops: CDR1 MNHEY, CDR2 SVGAGI. For the CDR3, the DNA is TGTGCCAGCAGTTCTGTCGGTTCCTACGAGCAGTACTTC. As protein: CASSSVGSYEQYF.

Only one count was recorded for this clone. The genes are TRBV4-2 and TRBJ2-7; 10 nucleotides line up with TRBD1. The V and J ends lost 3 bases and 5 bases, in that order; junction bases with no gene match: 10. From germline, CDR1 is LGHNA and CDR2 YNFKEQ. The CDR3 is 16 residues long. CDR3 bases: TGTGCCAGCAGCCAGAGAATGACAGGGGGCTTAGACGAGCAGTACTTC. It yields the protein CASSQRMTGGLDEQYF.

The chain joins TRBV6-1 to TRBJ1-4; D is perhaps TRBD1 (6 bases). This CDR3 region has 13 residues. Germline CDR1 reads MNHNS; CDR2 reads SASEGT. V was cut by 7 bases and J by 6 bases, with 12 bases left in between. In DNA, the CDR3 is TGTGCCAGCAAAACACAGGGCTATGAAAAACTGTTTTTT. Translating gives CASKTQGYEKLFF.

This chain connects TRBV5-4 to TRBJ2-2, with D perhaps TRBD1 (6 bases). The V and J ends lost 4 bases and 0 bases respectively, with 13 bases between them. The CDR3 loop spans 16 amino acids. The germline gives CDR1 SGHNT, CDR2 YYREEE (reference sequence). CDR3 bases: TGTGCCAGCAGCCCCAACAGGGCATCGAACACCGGGGAGCTGTTTTTT. It is translated as CASSPNRASNTGELFF.

This clone appeared a few times. The chain couples TRBV6-6 to TRBJ1-5; D remains ambiguous. Germline-derived CDR1 and CDR2 are MNHNY and SVGAGI (reference sequence). Trimming shortened V by 4 bases and J by 8 bases, and 12 bases separated the two germline ends. CDR3 length: 13 amino acids. This CDR3 reads CASSLIPGEPQHF. The CDR3 DNA reads TGTGCCAGCAGTTTAATCCCGGGAGAGCCCCAGCATTTT.

This chain links TRBV14 with TRBJ1-4; the D gene is possibly TRBD1 (5 bases). Germline assignment: CDR1 SGHDN and CDR2 FVKESK. Trimming shortened V by 0 bases and J by 7 bases, and 12 bases separated the two germline ends. The CDR3 contains 15 residues. The CDR3 loop reads CASSQEGRVGEKLFF. In DNA form, the CDR3 reads TGTGCCAGCAGCCAAGAAGGCAGGGTCGGTGAAAAACTGTTTTTT.

The rearrangement joins TRBV27 to TRBJ2-2; 7 bases match TRBD2. The ends lost 5 bases at V and 7 bases at J; junction bases unmatched: 10. The CDR3 sequence is 15 residues long. Germline lookup yields CDR1 MNHEY and CDR2 SMNVEV (reference sequence). CDR3 sequence (DNA): TGTGCCAGCAGTCCCCGGATAGCGGGCGGCGGGGAGCTGTTTTTT. Translating it yields CASSPRIAGGGELFF.

The chain couples TRBV28 to TRBJ2-5, with TRBD2 matching 11 bases. The germline gives CDR1 MDHEN, CDR2 SYDVKM. The CDR3 runs 14 residues. Trimming took 5 bases from V and 5 from J; bases not matched to a gene: 4. The CDR3 protein is CASSLAGGGETQYF. The DNA of the CDR3 is TGTGCCAGCAGTCTAGCGGGAGGTGGGGAGACCCAGTACTTC.

This clone is a singleton in its sample. The chain uses TRBV27 and TRBJ2-5; either TRBD1 or TRBD2 may supply D (5 bases each). Germline lookup yields CDR1 MNHEY and CDR2 SMNVEV (reference sequence). The CDR3 contains 18 residues. V was pared by 2 bases and J by 2 bases, with 21 bases between. CDR3 amino acids: CASSLGVGPRENQETQYF. The CDR3 region has the DNA TGTGCCAGCAGTTTAGGGGTGGGACCGAGGGAGAATCAAGAGACCCAGTACTTC.

This clone was detected only a few times. The J gene is TRBJ1-1, the V gene TRBV9, with D possibly being TRBD1 (5 bases). Trimming took 1 base from V and 2 from J, leaving 9 bases between them. This CDR3 has 14 residues. Germline V lookup: CDR1 SGDLS, CDR2 YYNGEE. CDR3: CASSVTGANTEAFF. The DNA of the CDR3 is TGTGCCAGCAGCGTAACCGGGGCAAACACTGAAGCTTTCTTT.

This clone was found a few times. The rearrangement links TRBV10-3 to TRBJ1-1, with 8 positions matching TRBD1. With V trimmed by 6 bases and J by 4 bases, 4 bases remained unmatched. This CDR3 comprises 13 residues. Germline V gene lookup returns CDR1 ENHRY and CDR2 SYGVKD. CDR3 sequence reads: CAIRLDRATEAFF. The DNA of the CDR3 is TGTGCCATCAGGCTGGACAGGGCCACTGAAGCTTTCTTT.

The chain joins TRBV5-8 to TRBJ2-5; D gene unclear. CDR3 size: 15 residues. The germline V gene has CDR1 SGHTS and CDR2 YDEGEE. Trimming took off 1 base at V and 1 base at J, with 11 bases between the two ends. CDR3 sequence reads: CASSLFLAVQETQYF. CDR3 in DNA: TGTGCCAGCAGCTTGTTCCTCGCGGTCCAAGAGACCCAGTACTTC.

The V and J genes are TRBV19 and TRBJ2-7; 9 nucleotides line up with TRBD1. The V and J ends lost 6 bases and 7 bases, in that order; junction bases with no gene match: 10. Germline V gives CDR1 LNHDA, CDR2 SQIVND (reference sequence). CDR3 size: 14 residues. The CDR3 nucleotides read TGTGCCAGTAGCGCGGGACAGGGTGATGTTGAGCAGTACTTC. It yields the protein CASSAGQGDVEQYF.

Worth noting for this clone: Compared with germline, one end of the junction differs, possibly owing to a read error. This chain connects TRBV7-9 to TRBJ2-1, with 9 positions matching TRBD2. Germline CDR1 is SEHNR and CDR2 is FQNEAQ (reference sequence). The CDR3 consists of 17 residues. The chain's CDR3 is CASSRTDFAGGLNQQFF. The CDR3 region has the DNA TGTGCCAGCAGCCGAACTGATTTCGCGGGAGGGCTCAATCAGCAGTTCTTC.

The rearrangement links TRBV30 to TRBJ2-7, with D perhaps matching TRBD1 (6 bases). CDR1 is GTSNPN and CDR2 is SVGIG in the germline V gene (reference sequence). The CDR3 runs 13 residues. The V end was cut by 8 bases, the J end by 2 bases, with 16 bases between. CDR3: CAIQLGDTYEQYF. CDR3 nucleotide sequence: TGTGCCATCCAACTAGGGGACACCTACGAGCAGTACTTC.

The V and J genes are TRBV19 and TRBJ2-2; D unclear. The CDR3 sequence is 15 residues long. CDR1 is LNHDA, CDR2 SQIVND, per germline (reference sequence). V was pared by 3 bases and J by 0 bases, with 8 bases between. In DNA form, the CDR3 reads TGTGCCAGTAGTATTTACGGCGCGAACACCGGGGAGCTGTTTTTT. Translation gives CASSIYGANTGELFF. The complete variable domain, with remaining parts taken from reference TRBV19 and TRBJ2-2, reads DGGITQSPKYLFRKEGQNVTLSCEQNLNHDAMYWYRQDPGQGLRLIYYSQIVNDFQKGDIAEGYSVSREKKESFPLTVTSAQKNPTAFYLCASSIYGANTGELFFGEGSRLTVL.

V gene TRBV6-5 combines with J gene TRBJ2-5, with 7 bases matching TRBD1. V was clipped by 5 bases and J by 2 bases; unmatched bases: 2. Germline CDR1 and CDR2: MNHEY and SVGAGI. The CDR3 runs 13 residues. CDR3 sequence (DNA): TGTGCCAGCAGTACAGGGGCTCAAGAGACCCAGTACTTC. Its protein is CASSTGAQETQYF.

V and J are TRBV9 and TRBJ2-2; D not certain. The CDR3 has 14 amino acids. CDR1 SGDLS and CDR2 YYNGEE come from the germline V gene. Trimming stripped 4 bases from V and 0 bases from J, with 7 bases between. CDR3 residues: CASSLDPNTGELFF. CDR3 sequence (DNA): TGTGCCAGCAGCCTCGACCCGAACACCGGGGAGCTGTTTTTT.

CDR3 sequence: CASSFTRSGTDTQYF. The CDR3 DNA sequence: TGCGCCAGCAGCTTCACCCGTAGCGGCACAGATACGCAGTATTTT. The chain is built from TRBV5-1 and TRBJ2-3, with D perhaps TRBD2 (5 bases). Trimming pared 2 bases from V and 1 base from J, leaving 11 bases between. Germline lookup yields CDR1 SGHRS and CDR2 YFSETQ. CDR3 size: 15 residues.

The chain employs TRBV7-8 and TRBJ1-2; the D gene is possibly TRBD1 (5 bases). Germline V gives CDR1 SGHVS, CDR2 FQNEAQ. The V and J ends lost 1 base and 5 bases respectively, with 32 bases between them. CDR3 size: 21 residues. The CDR3 here is CASSLVRVVTALSGGVYGYTF. In DNA, the CDR3 is TGTGCCAGCAGCTTAGTAAGGGTCGTAACGGCCCTGTCGGGGGGGGTATATGGCTACACCTTC.

The gene calls are TRBV7-8 and TRBJ1-1; D not resolved. Trimming pared 1 base from V and 1 base from J, leaving 7 bases between. This CDR3 has 14 residues. Germline values: CDR1 SGHVS, CDR2 FQNEAQ. Here the CDR3 DNA reads TGTGCCAGCAGCTTAGGGGCAGGGAACACTGAAGCTTTCTTT. As protein: CASSLGAGNTEAFF.

This chain links TRBV15 with TRBJ2-1, with TRBD2 matching 14 bases. The trim removed 0 bases at V and 4 bases at J, leaving 11 bases unmatched. CDR1 LNHNV and CDR2 YYDKDF come from the germline V gene (reference sequence). The CDR3 runs 20 residues. In DNA form, the CDR3 reads TGTGCCACCAGCAGAGATACGGGACTAGCGGGAGCTCCCTTATACAATGAGCAGTTCTTC. It yields the protein CATSRDTGLAGAPLYNEQFF.

This chain connects TRBV6-9 to TRBJ2-5; no firm D call. The CDR3 consists of 16 residues. Germline V gene sequence: CDR1 MNHGY, CDR2 SVAAGI. The V and J ends lost 2 bases and 4 bases respectively, with 17 bases between them. The DNA of the CDR3 is TGTGCCAGCAGTTATGGATTGGACGCGAAGGGAGAGACCCAGTACTTC. Its protein is CASSYGLDAKGETQYF.

The chain uses TRBV7-2 and TRBJ1-2; 7 bases are shared with TRBD1. Germline loops: CDR1 SGHTA, CDR2 FQGNSA. This CDR3 is 14 amino acids long. Trimming at V came to 4 bases and at J to 5 bases, leaving 7 bases not matched to a gene. The CDR3: CASSSGQEDYGYTF. DNA for the CDR3: TGTGCCAGCAGCTCCGGACAGGAGGATTATGGCTACACCTTC.